This T cell receptor beta chain appears in the sequencing data of a study of blood T cell repertoires in COVID-19. Background on the study: PBMCs, B-cell-depleted T cells, or T cells were the source of the cDNA or gDNA that made up the material.

Per the study methods: Cell counts per sample came from amplifying reference gene primers. Using immunoSEQ multiplex PCR, the repertoire was profiled, and TCRdb retains in-frame clones only, with some absent. V and J calls and clone size come straight from that table; D and trimming were deduced from the DNA. This table has 250,000 to 350,000 clones, 89% appearing once. The CDR3 sequence is 15 residues long. Germline CDR1 and CDR2: SGHNT and YYREEE (reference sequence). Unmatched junction bases numbered 5, after V lost 3 bases and J lost 1 base. The sample consisted of peripheral blood. This chain links TRBV5-4 with TRBJ1-1; TRBD1 agrees at 8 bases. The sequence came from a man aged 18 to 30 who had recovered from COVID-19. CDR3 in DNA: TGTGCCAGCAGCTGGGGGGACAGGAAGAACACTGAAGCTTTCTTT. Its protein is CASSWGDRKNTEAFF.